A single sample is the source of the 11 T cell receptor beta chains below, sequenced in a study of response to subunit inactivated influenza vaccine. TCRdb re-called the RT-PCR reads through MiXCR, storing one row per CDR3 protein. Among roughly 670,000 distinct CDR3 sequences listed, around 15% were seen once. The material sequenced was PBMCs from blood, taken approximately 15 days before vaccination. Every receptor here comes from a man aged 50 to 59 who received an inactivated influenza vaccine.

The chain carries TRBV4-1 and TRBJ1-2; 10 nucleotides align to TRBD1. The length of the CDR3 is 14 residues. The germline V gene encodes CDR1 MGHRA and CDR2 YSYEKL. Trimming removed 4 bases from V and 8 bases from J; junction bases left unmatched: 7. DNA of the CDR3: TGCGCCAGCAGCCCATCGGGACAGGGGAAGGGCTACACCTTC. It encodes CASSPSGQGKGYTF.

The J gene is TRBJ2-1, the V gene TRBV28, with D possibly being TRBD2 (6 bases). This CDR3 has 12 residues. V was cut by 6 bases and J by 15 bases, with 18 bases left in between. Germline CDR1 reads MDHEN; CDR2 reads SYDVKM. As DNA, the CDR3 is TGTGCCAGCAGCTTGACGTGGGCTAGCGCGTTCTTC. Amino acid sequence: CASSLTWASAFF.

This clonotype was found many times. V and J are TRBV6-6 and TRBJ1-1; no definite D call. V was trimmed by 5 bases and J by 4 bases, leaving 11 bases between them. Germline CDR1 is MNHNY and CDR2 is SVGAGI (reference sequence). This CDR3 contains 13 residues. CDR3 protein: CASSQRVVTEAFF. In DNA, the CDR3 is TGTGCCAGCAGTCAGCGGGTCGTCACTGAAGCTTTCTTT.

CDR3 amino acids: CASSPPSGLLNEQFF. In DNA form, the CDR3 reads TGTGCCAGCAGCCCACCTAGCGGGCTACTCAATGAGCAGTTCTTC. The gene calls are TRBV7-9 and TRBJ2-1, with 8 nucleotides matching TRBD2. The CDR3 spans 15 residues. Germline trimming cut 5 bases from V and 6 bases from J; bases unmatched to any gene: 9. Germline-derived CDR1 and CDR2 are SEHNR and FQNEAQ (reference sequence).

The V and J genes are TRBV9 and TRBJ2-5, with a possible D match to TRBD1 (6 bases). This CDR3 spans 14 amino acids. CDR1 SGDLS and CDR2 YYNGEE come from the germline V gene. Between the trimmed V and J ends, which lost 2 bases and 2 bases, there was a span of 10 bases. The DNA of the CDR3 is TGTGCCAGCAGCGTTCAGGGGTCTCAAGAGACCCAGTACTTC. It specifies CASSVQGSQETQYF.

Details on this clonotype: Compared with germline, one end of the junction differs, possibly owing to a read error. This chain connects TRBV27 to TRBJ2-7, with D perhaps matching TRBD1 (6 bases). There are 13 residues in the CDR3. CDR1 MNHEY and CDR2 SMNVEV come from the germline V gene (reference sequence). The CDR3 DNA follows: TGTGCCAGCAGTAGAACAGGGTCCAACGAGCGGTACTTC. The encoded protein is CASSRTGSNERYF.

A few counts support this clonotype. This chain uses TRBV15 with TRBJ2-2; D may be TRBD1 or TRBD2 (5 bases each). Trimming removed 0 bases from V and 2 bases from J, with 13 bases in between. Germline CDR1 is LNHNV and CDR2 is YYDKDF (reference sequence). The CDR3 extends over 17 amino acids. The CDR3 loop reads CATSRDRQGANTGELFF. CDR3 DNA: TGTGCCACCAGCAGAGATAGGCAGGGAGCTAACACCGGGGAGCTGTTTTTT.

The chain couples TRBV12-3 or TRBV12-4 to TRBJ2-5, with 11 bases aligning to TRBD1. Germline trimming cut 6 bases from V and 4 bases from J; bases unmatched to any gene: 7. The CDR3 runs 15 residues. The chain's CDR3 is CASRRSGTGGETQYF. Written as DNA, the CDR3 is TGTGCCAGCAGACGCTCCGGGACAGGGGGAGAGACCCAGTACTTC.

The CDR3 DNA reads TGCAGTGCGCAGGACAGGAGCACAGATACGCAGTATTTT. Its protein product is CSAQDRSTDTQYF. This sequence joins TRBV20-1 and TRBJ2-3; 7 nucleotides line up with TRBD1. Per germline, CDR1 DFQATT and CDR2 SNEGSKA (reference sequence). The CDR3 sequence is 13 residues long. Trimming at V came to 6 bases and at J to 0 bases, leaving 3 bases not matched to a gene.

This clonotype has just a few counts. The chain joins TRBV11-2 to TRBJ2-6, with TRBD2 identical over 7 bases. The CDR3 spans 18 residues. Germline V gene lookup returns CDR1 SGHAT and CDR2 FQNNGV. With V trimmed by 4 bases and J by 1 base, 10 bases remained unmatched. CDR3 protein: CASSSRPGGGSGANVLTF. As DNA, the CDR3 is TGTGCCAGCAGCTCCCGACCGGGGGGAGGGTCTGGGGCCAACGTCCTGACTTTC.

This clonotype has ten or more counts. The chain uses TRBV5-1 and TRBJ1-2; D remains unclear. The CDR3 sequence is 14 residues long. V dropped 4 bases and J dropped 3 bases, with 13 bases sitting between them. The germline gives CDR1 SGHRS, CDR2 YFSETQ. The CDR3 loop is CASSPALGDYGYTF. CDR3 bases: TGCGCCAGCAGCCCAGCCCTGGGAGACTATGGCTACACCTTC.